This TCR beta chain was sequenced during a study of cytomegalovirus exposure and HLA in healthy donors. Broader study findings: According to a subsequent analysis, TCR clusters identified in the first cohort showed a tendency to co-occur across the roughly 130 validation repertoires. A few CMV-associated chains were confirmed in vitro to be specific for CMV antigens. As was reported, the classifier diagnosed cytomegalovirus status with high specificity and sensitivity.

With respect to this clone: Its antigen is as yet unknown.

CDR1 and CDR2 from the germline V gene are ENHRY and SYGVKD. The CDR3 has 15 amino acids. Trimming took 4 bases from V and 9 from J, leaving 19 bases between them. The study drew the donors from its roughly 120-subject validation cohort, separate from the roughly 700-subject first cohort. This table comes from immunoSEQ multiplex PCR, and its TCRdb copy is limited to in-frame clones, with some not included. The sample comprises about 130,000 clones, 89% of which are singletons, and approximately 9.2% rests with the top ten. The clonotype was recovered from a woman younger than 30 in good health and CMV-seropositive. The V call is TRBV10-3, the J call TRBJ1-3; D is uncertain. The source material was PBMCs. CDR3 amino acids: CAISVPRNLCTTIYF. CDR3 coding DNA: TGTGCCATCAGTGTTCCCAGGAACCTCTGTACCACCATATATTTT.